This entry lists 9 T cell receptor beta chains sequenced from one sample in a study of T cell responses to AZD1222 COVID-19 vaccine. TCRdb's table, derived via immunoSEQ multiplex PCR, lists solely in-frame clones and lacks some. Here the sample spans approximately 130,000 clones, 75% to 85% being singletons. The sequenced sample was peripheral blood, obtained 28 days after the second AZD1222 dose. These receptors were collected from an adult who received the AZD1222 COVID-19 vaccine.

The rearrangement links TRBV28 to TRBJ1-1, with D unresolved. This CDR3 has 15 residues. Per the germline V gene, CDR1 is MDHEN and CDR2 is SYDVKM. V lost 6 bases and J 0 bases, leaving 14 bases between the germline ends. CDR3 region: CASRIDTDLNTEAFF. The CDR3 DNA follows: TGTGCCAGCAGAATAGATACGGACCTGAACACTGAAGCTTTCTTT.

This chain connects TRBV9 to TRBJ1-5; no reliable D call. The CDR3 is made up of 14 amino acids. Germline V lookup: CDR1 SGDLS, CDR2 YYNGEE. The germline V and J ends were trimmed by 0 bases and 4 bases, with 8 bases remaining between them. The CDR3 is CASSVGDVNQPQHF. The CDR3 coding sequence is TGTGCCAGCAGCGTAGGTGACGTGAATCAGCCCCAGCATTTT.

The V call is TRBV5-1, the J call TRBJ1-3; D uncertain. The CDR3 is 14 amino acids. V was trimmed by 7 bases and J by 0 bases, leaving 11 bases between them. Germline V CDR1 and CDR2: SGHRS, YFSETQ. CDR3 DNA sequence: TGCGCCAGCCGACTCACCAACTCTGGAAACACCATATATTTT. Protein sequence: CASRLTNSGNTIYF.

This clone showed up just a few times. The V and J genes are TRBV3-1 (or the pseudogene TRBV3-2) and TRBJ1-3, with 7 bases fitting TRBD1. The V gene's germline CDR1 is LGHDT and CDR2 YNNKEL (reference sequence). Trimming cost V 4 bases and J 4 bases; bases outside gene matches: 7. The CDR3 is 15 residues long. CDR3 sequence (DNA): TGTGCCAGCAGCCCCCAGAGGACAGGAGGAAACACCATATATTTT. Translating it yields CASSPQRTGGNTIYF.

The chain is built from TRBV25-1 and TRBJ1-6, with D perhaps matching TRBD1 (5 bases). Trimming removed 4 bases at V and 4 bases at J, with 11 bases between. The germline CDR1 and CDR2 sequences are MGHDK and SYGVNS. The CDR3 runs to 15 residues. The CDR3 coding sequence is TGTGCCAGCAGTGCGGGCAGGGCGTATAATTCACCCCTCCACTTT. The encoded protein is CASSAGRAYNSPLHF.

The J gene is TRBJ1-5, the V gene TRBV9; 10 bases are a match to TRBD1. Germline lookup yields CDR1 SGDLS and CDR2 YYNGEE. V lost 4 bases to trimming and J lost 7 bases; unmatched junction nucleotides: 14. This CDR3 contains 17 residues. CDR3 coding DNA: TGTGCCAGCAGCCCGCGAACGACAGGGGGCGAAGGCCAGCCCCAGCATTTT. This codes for CASSPRTTGGEGQPQHF.

This chain links TRBV27 with TRBJ2-4; 10 nucleotides match TRBD2. Germline V gene data show CDR1 as MNHEY and CDR2 as SMNVEV (reference sequence). V shed 2 bases and J 6 bases; nucleotides not matched to a gene: 4. The CDR3 spans 15 residues. The CDR3 here is CASSLLAGAPNIQYF. The DNA for the CDR3 is TGTGCCAGCAGTTTACTAGCGGGGGCTCCAAACATTCAGTACTTC.

V usage is TRBV7-9 and J usage is TRBJ2-1; no clear D gene. Germline V lookup: CDR1 SEHNR, CDR2 FQNEAQ (reference sequence). V lost 1 base and J 12 bases, leaving 10 bases between the germline ends. This CDR3 is built from 12 residues. CDR3: CASSLVEQPQFF. CDR3 in DNA: TGTGCCAGCAGCTTAGTTGAGCAGCCGCAGTTCTTC.

This clone has a single count. V usage is TRBV5-1 and J usage is TRBJ1-6; tentative D call: TRBD1 (6 bases). The CDR3 has 14 residues. Germline loops: CDR1 SGHRS, CDR2 YFSETQ. Between the trimmed V and J ends, which lost 7 bases and 9 bases, there was a span of 17 bases. The chain's CDR3 is CASGLQGAGSPLHF. Here the CDR3 DNA reads TGCGCCAGCGGGCTACAGGGAGCGGGTTCACCCCTCCACTTT.